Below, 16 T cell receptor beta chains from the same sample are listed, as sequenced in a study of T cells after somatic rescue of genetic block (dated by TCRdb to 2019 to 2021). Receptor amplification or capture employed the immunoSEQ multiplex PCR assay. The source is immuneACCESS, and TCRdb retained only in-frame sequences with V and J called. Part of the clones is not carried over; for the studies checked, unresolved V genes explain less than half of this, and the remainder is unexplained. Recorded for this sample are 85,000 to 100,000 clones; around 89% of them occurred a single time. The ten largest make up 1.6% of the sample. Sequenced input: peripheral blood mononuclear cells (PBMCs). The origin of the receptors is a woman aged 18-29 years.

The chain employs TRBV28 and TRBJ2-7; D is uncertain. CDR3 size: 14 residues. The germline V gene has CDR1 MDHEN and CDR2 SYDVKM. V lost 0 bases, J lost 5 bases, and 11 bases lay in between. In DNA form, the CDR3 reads TGTGCCAGCAGTTTATGGAGTAGGGTAAACGAGCAGTACTTC. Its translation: CASSLWSRVNEQYF. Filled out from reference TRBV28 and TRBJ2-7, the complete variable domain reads DVKVTQSSRYLVKRTGEKVFLECVQDMDHENMFWYRQDPGLGLRLIYFSYDVKMKEKGDIPEGYSVSREKKERFSLILESASTNQTSMYLCASSLWSRVNEQYFGPGTRLTVT.

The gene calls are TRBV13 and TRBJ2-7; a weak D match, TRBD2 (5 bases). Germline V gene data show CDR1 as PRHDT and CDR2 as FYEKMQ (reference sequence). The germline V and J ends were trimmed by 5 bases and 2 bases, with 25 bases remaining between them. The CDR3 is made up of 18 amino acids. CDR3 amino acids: CASSLLGLTRSPPYEQYF. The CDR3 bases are TGTGCCAGCAGCCTCCTCGGACTCACCCGCAGCCCGCCCTACGAGCAGTACTTC.

CDR3 coding DNA: TGTGCCAGCAGCCAAGGCAGGGTGAATGCAGGCTACACCTTC. It codes for CASSQGRVNAGYTF. The rearrangement joins TRBV14 to TRBJ1-2; weak D call: TRBD1 (5 bases). Trimming took off 1 base at V and 8 bases at J, with 14 bases between the two ends. The CDR3 is 14 amino acids. Germline CDR1 reads SGHDN; CDR2 reads FVKESK. Full variable domain (missing parts from reference TRBV14 and TRBJ1-2): EAGVTQFPSHSVIEKGQTVTLRCDPISGHDNLYWYRRVMGKEIKFLLHFVKESKQDESGMPNNRFLAERTGGTYSTLKVQPAELEDSGVYFCASSQGRVNAGYTFGSGTRLTVV.

CDR3 residues: CASSTGTSRRTDTQYF. The CDR3 region has the DNA TGTGCCAGCAGCACGGGGACTAGCAGACGCACAGATACGCAGTATTTT. The gene calls are TRBV28 and TRBJ2-3; TRBD2 matches at 9 bases. J lost 1 base, V lost 6 bases, and 8 bases had no gene match. Germline CDR1 and CDR2: MDHEN and SYDVKM. The length of the CDR3 is 16 residues.

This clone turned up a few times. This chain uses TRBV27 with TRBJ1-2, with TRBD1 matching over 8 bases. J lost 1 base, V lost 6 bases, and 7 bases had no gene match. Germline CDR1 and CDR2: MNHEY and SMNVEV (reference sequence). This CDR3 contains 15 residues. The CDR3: CASSEDRAFNYGYTF. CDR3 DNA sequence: TGTGCCAGCAGCGAGGACAGGGCCTTTAACTATGGCTACACCTTC.

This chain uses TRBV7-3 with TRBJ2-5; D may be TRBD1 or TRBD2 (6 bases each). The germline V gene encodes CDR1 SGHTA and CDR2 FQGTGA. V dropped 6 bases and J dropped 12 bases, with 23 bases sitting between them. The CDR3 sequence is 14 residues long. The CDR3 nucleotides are TGTGCCAGCAGTCCCCCGGGGGCAGGGCAGTTGGAGTACTTC. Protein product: CASSPPGAGQLEYF.

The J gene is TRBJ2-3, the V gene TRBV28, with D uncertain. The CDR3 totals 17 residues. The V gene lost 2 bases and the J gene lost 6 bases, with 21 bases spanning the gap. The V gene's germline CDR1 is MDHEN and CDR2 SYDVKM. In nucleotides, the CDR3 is TGTGCCAGCAGTTTAGTCATCCCAACCTCAGCAATCGATACGCAGTATTTT. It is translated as CASSLVIPTSAIDTQYF.

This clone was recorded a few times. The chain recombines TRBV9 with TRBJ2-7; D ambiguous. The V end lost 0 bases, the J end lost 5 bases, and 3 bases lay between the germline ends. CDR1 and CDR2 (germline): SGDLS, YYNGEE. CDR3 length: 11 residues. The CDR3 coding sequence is TGTGCCAGCAGCGTAGGGGACGAGCAGTACTTC. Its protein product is CASSVGDEQYF.

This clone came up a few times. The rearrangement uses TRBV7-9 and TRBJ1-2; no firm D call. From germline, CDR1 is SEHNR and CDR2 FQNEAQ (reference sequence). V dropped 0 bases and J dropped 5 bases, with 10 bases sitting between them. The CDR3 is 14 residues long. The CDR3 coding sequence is TGTGCCAGCAGCTTAGCGGGCAGCCGGTATGGCTACACCTTC. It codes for CASSLAGSRYGYTF.

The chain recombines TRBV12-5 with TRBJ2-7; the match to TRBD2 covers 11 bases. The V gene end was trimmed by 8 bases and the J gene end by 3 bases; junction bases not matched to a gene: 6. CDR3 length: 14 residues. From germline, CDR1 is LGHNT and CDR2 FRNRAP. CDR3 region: CASCEGTSGYEQYF. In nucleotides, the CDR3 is TGTGCTAGTTGCGAGGGGACTAGCGGCTACGAGCAGTACTTC.

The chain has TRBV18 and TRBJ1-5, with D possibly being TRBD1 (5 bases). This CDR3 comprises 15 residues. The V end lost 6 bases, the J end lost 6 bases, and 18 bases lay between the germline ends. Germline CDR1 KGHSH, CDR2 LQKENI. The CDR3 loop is CASSKDQGVGQPQHF. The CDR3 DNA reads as TGTGCCAGCTCCAAAGATCAGGGTGTCGGTCAGCCCCAGCATTTT.

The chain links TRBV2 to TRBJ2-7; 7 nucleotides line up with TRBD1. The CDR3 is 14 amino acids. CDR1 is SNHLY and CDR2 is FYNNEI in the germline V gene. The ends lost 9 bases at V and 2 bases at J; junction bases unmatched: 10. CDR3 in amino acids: CARQRDRATYEQYF. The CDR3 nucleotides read TGTGCCAGACAAAGGGACAGAGCCACCTACGAGCAGTACTTC.

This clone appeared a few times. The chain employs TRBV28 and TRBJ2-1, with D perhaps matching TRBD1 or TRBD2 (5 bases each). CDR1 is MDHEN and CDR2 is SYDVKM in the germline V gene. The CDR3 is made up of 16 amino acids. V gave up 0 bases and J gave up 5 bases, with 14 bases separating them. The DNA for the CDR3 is TGTGCCAGCAGTTTATGGGGACGTCATCGGCACAATGAGCAGTTCTTC. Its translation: CASSLWGRHRHNEQFF.

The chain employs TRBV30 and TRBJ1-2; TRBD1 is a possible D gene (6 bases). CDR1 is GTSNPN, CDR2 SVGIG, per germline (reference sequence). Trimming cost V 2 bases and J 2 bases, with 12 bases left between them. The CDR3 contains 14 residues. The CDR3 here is CAWSKRGENYGYTF. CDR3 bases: TGTGCCTGGAGTAAAAGGGGGGAAAACTATGGCTACACCTTC.

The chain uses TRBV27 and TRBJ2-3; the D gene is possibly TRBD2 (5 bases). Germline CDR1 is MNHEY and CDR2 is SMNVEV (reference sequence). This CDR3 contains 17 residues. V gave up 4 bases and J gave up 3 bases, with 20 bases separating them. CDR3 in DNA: TGTGCCAGCAGTTCCCTCCTAGGAGGTATGGGTACAGATACGCAGTATTTT. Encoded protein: CASSSLLGGMGTDTQYF.

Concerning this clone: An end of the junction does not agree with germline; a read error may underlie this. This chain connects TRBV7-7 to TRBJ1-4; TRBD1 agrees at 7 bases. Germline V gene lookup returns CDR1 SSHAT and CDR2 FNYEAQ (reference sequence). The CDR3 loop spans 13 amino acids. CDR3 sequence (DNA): TGTGCTAGCAGCGCCCAGGGTGGGGGACAGCTGTTTTTT. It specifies CASSAQGGGQLFF.